This T cell receptor (beta chain) was identified in a study of blood T cell repertoires in COVID-19. This table comes from immunoSEQ multiplex PCR, and its TCRdb copy is limited to in-frame clones, with some not included. The sample consists of about 130,000 clones, around four fifths of them appearing once. The CDR3 consists of 15 residues. V shed 1 base and J 3 bases; nucleotides not matched to a gene: 4. Germline CDR1 is LGHNA and CDR2 is YNFKEQ. This TCR was recovered from a man aged 55-75 years who had recovered from COVID-19. V gene TRBV4-2 combines with J gene TRBJ1-2; 8 nucleotides line up with TRBD1. Material: peripheral blood. CDR3 coding DNA: TGTGCCAGCAGCCAAGGGGCAGGGGGCCACTATGGCTACACCTTC. It codes for CASSQGAGGHYGYTF.